The rows below give T cell receptor beta chains drawn from one sample of a study of T-cell reconstitution after alpha-beta-depleted transplantation in children. TCRdb ran MiXCR on the PCR reads and lists one entry per CDR3 protein. The sample consists of around 480,000 distinct CDR3 sequences, approximately 29% of them appearing once. This specimen was PBMCs from the stem cell graft donor, taken from the stem cell graft. These receptors originate from a human donor who donated a stem cell graft to a child with aplastic anemia. CDR3s leave out the opening cysteine and the closing phenylalanine or tryptophan.

v_call: TRBV7-8; cdr3_length: 15; cdr3_aa: ASSLALLGQGIGEQY
v_call: TRBV12-3/TRBV12-4; cdr3_length: 14; cdr3_aa: ASSETSGRAKDTQY
v_call: TRBV29-1; cdr3_length: 12; cdr3_aa: SVDPGLATNEQF
v_call: TRBV24-1; cdr3_length: 13; cdr3_aa: ATAGASGAQNEQF
v_call: TRBV5-1; cdr3_length: 14; cdr3_aa: ASSWTLAGVRDEQY
v_call: TRBV27; cdr3_length: 13; cdr3_aa: ASSLMGARAYEQY
v_call: TRBV7-9; cdr3_length: 10; cdr3_aa: ASSSTGDAQY
v_call: TRBV30; cdr3_length: 13; cdr3_aa: AWSPAYKIAQPAF
v_call: TRBV7-9; cdr3_length: 14; cdr3_aa: ASSLPLRQNLNGYT
v_call: TRBV3-1; cdr3_length: 12; cdr3_aa: ASSPLTGNAEAF
v_call: TRBV20-1; cdr3_length: 11; cdr3_aa: SAPPQTGAEAF
v_call: TRBV20-1; cdr3_length: 14; cdr3_aa: SARGRTGTGIQPQH
v_call: TRBV7-9; cdr3_length: 10; cdr3_aa: ASSLGVGFAA
v_call: TRBV18; cdr3_length: 13; cdr3_aa: ASSPLRTGDSPLH